Listed below are T cell receptor beta chains from one sample, sequenced in a study of blood T cell repertoires in COVID-19. Sequencing was performed with immunoSEQ multiplex PCR; in TCRdb, only in-frame clones are kept and a portion is missing. The profile covers 150,000 to 200,000 clones, with roughly 89% appearing a single time and about 1.4% taken by the ten largest. The sequenced sample was peripheral blood. These receptors all stem from a woman in her 50s with acute or convalescent COVID-19. CDR3s include the opening cysteine and the closing phenylalanine or tryptophan. A D gene is named only where the DNA matches it firmly. A row's size may be missing; if present it is once, few, many or a size class.

-	TRBV18	-	TRBJ2-5	CASSQGYQETQYF	TGTGCCAGCTCTCAGGGGTACCAAGAGACCCAGTACTTC
-	TRBV7-7	TRBD2	TRBJ2-1	CASSLVAGGLGEQFF	TGTGCCAGCAGCTTAGTAGCGGGGGGGCTCGGTGAGCAGTTCTTC
-	TRBV6-2/TRBV6-3	-	TRBJ1-5	CASSYGEAPQHF	TGTGCCAGCAGTTACGGGGAGGCGCCCCAGCATTTT
-	TRBV5-4	-	TRBJ1-1	CASSSSQTLEITEAFF	TGTGCCAGCAGCTCATCCCAAACTCTTGAGATCACTGAAGCTTTCTTT
-	TRBV2	-	TRBJ2-7	CASSEVEEQYF	TGTGCCAGCAGTGAAGTGGAGGAGCAGTACTTC
once	TRBV4-1	TRBD2	TRBJ2-3	CASSQLGLAGGPDTQYF	TGCGCCAGCAGCCAATTGGGACTAGCGGGGGGACCAGATACGCAGTATTTT
-	TRBV6-1	-	TRBJ1-6	CASSEARAAPLHF	TGTGCCAGCAGTGAAGCCAGGGCAGCACCCCTCCACTTT
-	TRBV3-1/TRBV3-2	-	TRBJ1-1	CASSQVPMNTEAFF	TGTGCCAGCAGCCAAGTCCCTATGAACACTGAAGCTTTCTTT
-	TRBV7-9	-	TRBJ2-2	CASTPLVANTGELFF	TGTGCCAGCACCCCCCTAGTCGCGAACACCGGGGAGCTGTTTTTT
-	TRBV5-1	-	TRBJ2-1	CASSSSRFEQFF	TGCGCCAGCAGCAGTTCTAGATTTGAGCAGTTCTTC
-	TRBV7-2	-	TRBJ2-2	CASSFLNTGELFF	TGTGCCAGCAGCTTCTTGAACACCGGGGAGCTGTTTTTT
-	TRBV27	-	TRBJ1-2	CASSAHNNYGYTF	TGTGCCAGCAGCGCACACAATAACTATGGCTACACCTTC
-	TRBV5-4	TRBD1	TRBJ2-1	CATPREGARNEQFF	TGTGCCACCCCGCGTGAGGGGGCAAGGAATGAGCAGTTCTTC
-	TRBV9	TRBD2	TRBJ2-7	CASSKGPGGSYEQYF	TGTGCCAGCAGCAAAGGCCCGGGGGGATCCTACGAGCAGTACTTC
-	TRBV12-3/TRBV12-4	TRBD2	TRBJ2-1	CASSPGGGHEQFF	TGTGCCAGCAGTCCCGGGGGGGGCCATGAGCAGTTCTTC
-	TRBV4-2	TRBD1	TRBJ1-3	CASSQDRSSSGNTIYF	TGTGCCAGCAGCCAGGACAGGTCGAGCTCTGGAAACACCATATATTTT
-	TRBV11-2	TRBD1	TRBJ2-7	CASSWTGSSYEQYF	TGTGCCAGCAGCTGGACAGGATCCTCCTACGAGCAGTACTTC